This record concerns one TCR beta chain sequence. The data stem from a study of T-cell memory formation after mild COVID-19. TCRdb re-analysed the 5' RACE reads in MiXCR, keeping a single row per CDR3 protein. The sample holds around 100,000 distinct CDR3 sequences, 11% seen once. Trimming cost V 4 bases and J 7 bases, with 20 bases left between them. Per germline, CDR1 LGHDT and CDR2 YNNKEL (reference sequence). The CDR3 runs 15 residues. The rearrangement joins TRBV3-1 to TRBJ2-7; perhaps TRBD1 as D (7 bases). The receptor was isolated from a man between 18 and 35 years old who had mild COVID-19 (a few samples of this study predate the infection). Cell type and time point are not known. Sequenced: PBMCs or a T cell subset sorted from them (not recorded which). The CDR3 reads CASSPTGVYRGEQYF. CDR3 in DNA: TGTGCCAGCAGCCCCACAGGGGTCTACCGGGGGGAGCAGTACTTC.